This T cell receptor (beta chain) derives from a study of cytomegalovirus exposure and HLA in healthy donors. Whole-study context: Earlier results showed roughly 120 million unique TCR beta sequences derived from 150 million to 200 million T cells.

The V end was cut by 3 bases, the J end by 11 bases, with 20 bases between. Germline V gives CDR1 MGHRA, CDR2 YSYEKL. The CDR3 is 15 residues long. Findings of the study overall: Most of the TCR beta V segments (in an earlier analysis) were productive either about 87% or about 30% of the time. In a later analysis, DRB1 alleles had the most associated TCRs; HLA-C alleles the fewest. HLA allele associations emerged for some 16,000 TCR beta sequences in a later analysis, at 0.05 false discovery rate.

A word on this clone: What it binds is not known.

PCR involved 60 Vbeta and 13 Jbeta primers. Generated by immunoSEQ multiplex PCR, the TCRdb table keeps only in-frame clones and is missing some. The table includes about 120,000 clones, about 76% detected once. This TCR came from a middle-aged woman in good health and CMV-seropositive. What was sequenced was PBMCs. V is TRBV4-1 and J is TRBJ1-5; no clear D. CDR3 residues: CASSHDPGPGGAQHF. The CDR3 DNA is TGCGCCAGCAGCCATGACCCGGGCCCCGGAGGAGCCCAGCATTTT.